A single TCR beta chain is shown here with its context. RNA was extracted from bulk tissue without any cell sorting. TCRbeta libraries were built with three rounds of nested PCR, modified from ARM-PCR. TCRdb called the multiplex PCR reads again in MiXCR, with one record for every CDR3 protein. The sample contains tens of thousands of distinct CDR3 sequences, about 66% of which appear only once. This sample is drawn from a study of tumor and adjacent non-tumor tissue in lung cancer. The germline gives CDR1 MNHNS, CDR2 SASEGT. CDR3 length: 15 residues. Trimming took off 7 bases at V and 4 bases at J, with 17 bases between the two ends.

The sequence derives from a man aged 60 to 75 with non-small cell lung cancer. The chain recombines TRBV6-1 with TRBJ1-5; D possibly corresponds to TRBD1 (6 bases). Sequencing input: lung tumor tissue. The chain's CDR3 is CASKIRGERNQPQHF. The CDR3 nucleotides are TGTGCCAGCAAGATTAGGGGGGAAAGGAATCAGCCCCAGCATTTT.